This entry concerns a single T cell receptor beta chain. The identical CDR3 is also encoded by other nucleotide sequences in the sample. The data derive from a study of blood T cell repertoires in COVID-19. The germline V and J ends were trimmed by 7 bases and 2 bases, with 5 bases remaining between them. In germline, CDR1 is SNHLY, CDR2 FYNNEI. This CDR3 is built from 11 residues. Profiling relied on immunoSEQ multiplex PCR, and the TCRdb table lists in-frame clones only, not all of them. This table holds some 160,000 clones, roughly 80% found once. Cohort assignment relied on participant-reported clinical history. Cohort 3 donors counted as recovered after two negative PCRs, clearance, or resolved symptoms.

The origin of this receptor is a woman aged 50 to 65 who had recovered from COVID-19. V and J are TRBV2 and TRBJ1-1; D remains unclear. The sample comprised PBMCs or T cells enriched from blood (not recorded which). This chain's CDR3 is CASNRNTEAFF. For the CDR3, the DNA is TGTGCCAGCAACAGAAACACTGAAGCTTTCTTT.